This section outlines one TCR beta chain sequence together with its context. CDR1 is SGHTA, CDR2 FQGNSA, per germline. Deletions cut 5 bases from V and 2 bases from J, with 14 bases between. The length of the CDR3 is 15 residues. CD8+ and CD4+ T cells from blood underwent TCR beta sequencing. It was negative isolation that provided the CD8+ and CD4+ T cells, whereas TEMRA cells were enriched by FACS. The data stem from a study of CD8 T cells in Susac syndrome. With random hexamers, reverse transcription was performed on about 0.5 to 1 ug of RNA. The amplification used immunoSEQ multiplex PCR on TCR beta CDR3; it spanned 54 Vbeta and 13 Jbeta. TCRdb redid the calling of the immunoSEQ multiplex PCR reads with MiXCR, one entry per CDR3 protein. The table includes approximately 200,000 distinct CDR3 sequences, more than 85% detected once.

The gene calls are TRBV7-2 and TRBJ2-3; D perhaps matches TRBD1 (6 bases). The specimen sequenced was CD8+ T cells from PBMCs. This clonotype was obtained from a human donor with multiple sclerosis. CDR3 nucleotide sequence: TGTGCCAGCAGCCTATTGGACAGCCTCACAGATACGCAGTATTTT. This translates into CASSLLDSLTDTQYF. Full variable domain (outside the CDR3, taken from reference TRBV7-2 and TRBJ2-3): GAGVSQSPSNKVTEKGKDVELRCDPISGHTALYWYRQSLGQGLEFLIYFQGNSAPDKSGLPSDRFSAERTGGSVSTLTIQRTQQEDSAVYLCASSLLDSLTDTQYFGPGTRLTVL.